A selection of T cell receptor beta chains follows, all from one sample in a study of blood T cells in healthy people across ages. TCRdb processed the 5' RACE reads anew with MiXCR; each CDR3 protein has one entry. Found here are more than 900,000 distinct CDR3 sequences, approximately 25% of them singletons; the top ten hold around 0.75%. These same data were also listed under a study on T cells of mothers and their children.

Sequenced material: blood. The origin of the receptors is a girl aged 2 to 10 in good health. CDR3s include the opening cysteine and the closing phenylalanine or tryptophan. Each record gives: V gene, J gene, D gene, clone size, CDR3 DNA, CDR3 protein. A D gene is named only where the DNA matches it firmly. The size of a clone is reported for some rows only, either as once, few or many, or as a class for expanded clones.

v_gene: TRBV27
j_gene: TRBJ1-2
d_gene: .
abundance: few
CDR3nt: TGTGCCAGCAGGGGGCCCGTATACTATGGCTACACCTTC
CDR3aa: CASRGPVYYGYTF

v_gene: TRBV10-2
j_gene: TRBJ1-1
d_gene: TRBD1
abundance: few
CDR3nt: TGCGCCAGCCTATCCTTACAGGGGCTCACTGAAGCTTTCTTT
CDR3aa: CASLSLQGLTEAFF

v_gene: TRBV12-3/TRBV12-4
j_gene: TRBJ2-3
d_gene: TRBD2
abundance: .
CDR3nt: TGTGCCAGCAGCCCGACTAGCGGGGGGGCAAGAGATACGCAGTATTTT
CDR3aa: CASSPTSGGARDTQYF

v_gene: TRBV2
j_gene: TRBJ2-1
d_gene: .
abundance: .
CDR3nt: TGTGCCAGCATGGTTGACGCTAACAATGAGCAGTTCTTC
CDR3aa: CASMVDANNEQFF

v_gene: TRBV25-1
j_gene: TRBJ1-2
d_gene: .
abundance: .
CDR3nt: TGTGCCTGCAAAGGGGAAACCTATGGCCACACCTTC
CDR3aa: CACKGETYGHTF

v_gene: TRBV28
j_gene: TRBJ2-1
d_gene: .
abundance: few
CDR3nt: TGTGCCAGCAGTACTGAGACTTCAGGGAATGAGCAGTTCTTC
CDR3aa: CASSTETSGNEQFF

v_gene: TRBV7-2
j_gene: TRBJ2-5
d_gene: .
abundance: .
CDR3nt: TGTGCCAGCAGCTTAGGAGGATTTGGCCAAGAGACCCAGTACTTC
CDR3aa: CASSLGGFGQETQYF

v_gene: TRBV5-1
j_gene: TRBJ1-6
d_gene: TRBD1
abundance: few
CDR3nt: TGCGCCAGCAGCTTGGAATGGACAGGGAATTCACCCCTCCACTTT
CDR3aa: CASSLEWTGNSPLHF

v_gene: TRBV4-2
j_gene: TRBJ2-1
d_gene: .
abundance: few
CDR3nt: TGTGCCAGCAGCCAAGAGGGTTATGAGCAGTTCTTC
CDR3aa: CASSQEGYEQFF

v_gene: TRBV28
j_gene: TRBJ2-7
d_gene: .
abundance: .
CDR3nt: TGTGCCAGCATGGGGCGGGACATCTACGAGCAGTACTTC
CDR3aa: CASMGRDIYEQYF

v_gene: TRBV4-3
j_gene: TRBJ2-7
d_gene: .
abundance: .
CDR3nt: TGCGCCAGCAGCCGAGGGGCTGGGGAACCCTACGAGCAGTACTTC
CDR3aa: CASSRGAGEPYEQYF

v_gene: TRBV29-1
j_gene: TRBJ1-2
d_gene: .
abundance: .
CDR3nt: TGCAGCGTCGGAATGACAGATAATAACTATGGCTACACCTTC
CDR3aa: CSVGMTDNNYGYTF

v_gene: TRBV7-9
j_gene: TRBJ2-1
d_gene: .
abundance: once
CDR3nt: TGTGCCAGCGATCAGAGTAGCGGAGACAATGATCAGTTCTTC
CDR3aa: CASDQSSGDNDQFF

v_gene: TRBV29-1
j_gene: TRBJ2-3
d_gene: TRBD1
abundance: .
CDR3nt: TGCAGCGTTGTGACAGGGGCTAACACAGATACGCAGTATTTT
CDR3aa: CSVVTGANTDTQYF

v_gene: TRBV28
j_gene: TRBJ1-2
d_gene: TRBD1
abundance: few
CDR3nt: TGTGCCAGCAGCCAGGTTACCACGACAGGGCAGGGTGGCTACACCTTC
CDR3aa: CASSQVTTTGQGGYTF

v_gene: TRBV3-1
j_gene: TRBJ2-5
d_gene: .
abundance: .
CDR3nt: TGTGCCAGCAGCCCCGTTTTCGGACAAGAGACCCAGTACTTC
CDR3aa: CASSPVFGQETQYF

v_gene: TRBV7-7
j_gene: TRBJ2-5
d_gene: .
abundance: .
CDR3nt: TGTGCTAGCAGCTTAGCGCGAGGAGGACAAGAGACCCAGTACTTC
CDR3aa: CASSLARGGQETQYF

v_gene: TRBV27
j_gene: TRBJ2-3
d_gene: .
abundance: .
CDR3nt: TGTGCCGCGTCGGGCACAGATACGCAGTATTTT
CDR3aa: CAASGTDTQYF

v_gene: TRBV2
j_gene: TRBJ2-7
d_gene: .
abundance: .
CDR3nt: TGTGCCAGCATGTTGGTTTACGAGCAGTACTTC
CDR3aa: CASMLVYEQYF

v_gene: TRBV13
j_gene: TRBJ2-7
d_gene: .
abundance: .
CDR3nt: TGTGCCAGCAGCCGGGGTGGTTCGAATACCGAGCAGTACTTC
CDR3aa: CASSRGGSNTEQYF

v_gene: TRBV29-1
j_gene: TRBJ2-1
d_gene: .
abundance: .
CDR3nt: TGCAGCGTCGAAGGGGACCTAGCCTACAATGAGCATTTCTTC
CDR3aa: CSVEGDLAYNEHFF

v_gene: TRBV6-2/TRBV6-3
j_gene: TRBJ2-1
d_gene: .
abundance: few
CDR3nt: TGTGCCAGCAGATTGGACAGAAGCTACAATGAGCAGTTCTTC
CDR3aa: CASRLDRSYNEQFF

v_gene: TRBV6-5
j_gene: TRBJ2-1
d_gene: TRBD1
abundance: few
CDR3nt: TGTGCCAGCAGTCAAGACCGGACAGGCCGTGAGGCCTACAAGCAGTTCTTC
CDR3aa: CASSQDRTGREAYKQFF

v_gene: TRBV7-2
j_gene: TRBJ2-2
d_gene: TRBD2
abundance: few
CDR3nt: TGTGCCAGCAGCCCATGGGGGGGCGGGGAGCTGTTTTTT
CDR3aa: CASSPWGGGELFF

v_gene: TRBV20-1
j_gene: TRBJ2-7
d_gene: .
abundance: .
CDR3nt: TGCAGTGCTAGAGGGGGGCTAGCGGAAGTCTACGAGCAGTACTTC
CDR3aa: CSARGGLAEVYEQYF

v_gene: TRBV5-1
j_gene: TRBJ2-5
d_gene: .
abundance: few
CDR3nt: TGCGCCAGCAGCTCCACCCCTAGGGGGGACCAAGAGACCCAGTACTTC
CDR3aa: CASSSTPRGDQETQYF

v_gene: TRBV29-1
j_gene: TRBJ1-1
d_gene: .
abundance: .
CDR3nt: TGCAGCGTTCTAATACACCGGGACCGCACTGAAGCTTTCTTT
CDR3aa: CSVLIHRDRTEAFF

v_gene: TRBV28
j_gene: TRBJ1-1
d_gene: .
abundance: few
CDR3nt: TGTGCCAGCAGTTTAGGACCCTCGGGGAACACTGAAGCTTTCTTT
CDR3aa: CASSLGPSGNTEAFF

v_gene: TRBV7-3
j_gene: TRBJ1-6
d_gene: .
abundance: .
CDR3nt: TGTGCCAGCAGCTTTGGGCCCCACTATAATTCACCCCTCCACTTT
CDR3aa: CASSFGPHYNSPLHF

v_gene: TRBV5-1
j_gene: TRBJ2-5
d_gene: TRBD1
abundance: .
CDR3nt: TGCGCCAGCAGCTTGGGGGGTGCGACAGGGAAAGAGACCCAGTACTTC
CDR3aa: CASSLGGATGKETQYF

v_gene: TRBV3-1
j_gene: TRBJ1-4
d_gene: .
abundance: .
CDR3nt: TGTGCCAGCAGCCAAGGTCGACAGACTAATGAAAAACTGTTTTTT
CDR3aa: CASSQGRQTNEKLFF

v_gene: TRBV28
j_gene: TRBJ2-1
d_gene: TRBD1
abundance: .
CDR3nt: TGTGCCAGCAGTTATAAGGGGGCGTACAATGAGCAGTTCTTC
CDR3aa: CASSYKGAYNEQFF

v_gene: TRBV11-2
j_gene: TRBJ2-4
d_gene: .
abundance: .
CDR3nt: TGTGCCAGCAGCTTAGATTTCGACATTCAGTACTTC
CDR3aa: CASSLDFDIQYF

v_gene: TRBV7-9
j_gene: TRBJ1-1
d_gene: .
abundance: few
CDR3nt: TGTGCCAGCAGACCGGCTAACACTGAAGCTTTCTTT
CDR3aa: CASRPANTEAFF

v_gene: TRBV7-2
j_gene: TRBJ1-4
d_gene: .
abundance: few
CDR3nt: TGTGCCAGCAGCTTAGAGGGTAAAGGCGAAAAACTGTTTTTT
CDR3aa: CASSLEGKGEKLFF

v_gene: TRBV7-8
j_gene: TRBJ2-5
d_gene: .
abundance: .
CDR3nt: TGTGCCAGCAGCTCAAGGGGCAGGGAGCTACAAGAGACCCAGTACTTC
CDR3aa: CASSSRGRELQETQYF

v_gene: TRBV2
j_gene: TRBJ2-3
d_gene: .
abundance: few
CDR3nt: TGTGCCAGCAGTTCCCCCGGGGAGGGCACAGATACGCAGTATTTT
CDR3aa: CASSSPGEGTDTQYF

v_gene: TRBV7-8
j_gene: TRBJ2-7
d_gene: TRBD2
abundance: many
CDR3nt: TGTGCCAGCAGCCAAACAACCGGGAGGGGGGAGCAGTACTTC
CDR3aa: CASSQTTGRGEQYF

v_gene: TRBV12-3/TRBV12-4
j_gene: TRBJ2-5
d_gene: TRBD1
abundance: .
CDR3nt: TGTGCCGGGCCCCTCCAACAGGGGGCGCATGAGGAGACCCAGTACTTC
CDR3aa: CAGPLQQGAHEETQYF

v_gene: TRBV28
j_gene: TRBJ2-5
d_gene: TRBD1
abundance: .
CDR3nt: TGTGCCAGCAGTTTTCCGGACAGGGGGCAGCGAGAGACCCAGTACTTC
CDR3aa: CASSFPDRGQRETQYF

v_gene: TRBV28
j_gene: TRBJ1-6
d_gene: .
abundance: .
CDR3nt: TGTGCCAGCAGTTCCCCCCACGACTCATTTAATTCACCCCTCCACTTT
CDR3aa: CASSSPHDSFNSPLHF

v_gene: TRBV11-3
j_gene: TRBJ2-1
d_gene: .
abundance: .
CDR3nt: TGTGCCAGCACCTCCCCGGCGGTGGGAGCCGATGAGCAGTTCTTC
CDR3aa: CASTSPAVGADEQFF

v_gene: TRBV20-1
j_gene: TRBJ2-7
d_gene: TRBD1
abundance: .
CDR3nt: TGCAGTGCTAGAACCGGAACAGGGGGTACTGAGCAGTACTTC
CDR3aa: CSARTGTGGTEQYF

v_gene: TRBV4-2
j_gene: TRBJ1-2
d_gene: .
abundance: many
CDR3nt: TGTGCCAGCAGCCAAGATCGGGTTGGCGGCTACACCTTC
CDR3aa: CASSQDRVGGYTF

v_gene: TRBV7-6
j_gene: TRBJ2-5
d_gene: .
abundance: .
CDR3nt: TGTGCCAGCAGCTTATATGGGGGAGCTGGCGATCGCCAAGAGACCCAGTACTTC
CDR3aa: CASSLYGGAGDRQETQYF

v_gene: TRBV27
j_gene: TRBJ2-3
d_gene: .
abundance: .
CDR3nt: TGTGCCAGCACCTTCCCCCCTATGCAAGGCACGCAGTATTTT
CDR3aa: CASTFPPMQGTQYF

v_gene: TRBV28
j_gene: TRBJ2-1
d_gene: TRBD2
abundance: .
CDR3nt: TGTGCCATCCTTTCGCCGGGACTAGGAATAAATGAGCAGTTCTTC
CDR3aa: CAILSPGLGINEQFF

v_gene: TRBV6-1
j_gene: TRBJ2-7
d_gene: .
abundance: .
CDR3nt: TGTGCCAGCAGTGTGGGCTCTCCGTCCCTAGGGGAGCAGTACTTC
CDR3aa: CASSVGSPSLGEQYF

v_gene: TRBV7-9
j_gene: TRBJ2-5
d_gene: TRBD2
abundance: .
CDR3nt: TGTGCCAGCATTTTAATAGCGGGAGGGGTAGAGACCCAGTACTTC
CDR3aa: CASILIAGGVETQYF

v_gene: TRBV29-1
j_gene: TRBJ2-2
d_gene: .
abundance: few
CDR3nt: TGCAGCGTTGGCGGACTCCTGAACACCGGGGAGCTGTTTTTT
CDR3aa: CSVGGLLNTGELFF

v_gene: TRBV4-3
j_gene: TRBJ1-2
d_gene: .
abundance: .
CDR3nt: TGCGCCAGCAGCCAAGATTTCCGGGACGAGGGCTACACCTTC
CDR3aa: CASSQDFRDEGYTF

v_gene: TRBV7-9
j_gene: TRBJ2-1
d_gene: TRBD2
abundance: .
CDR3nt: TGTGCCAGCAGTAAACCCCCTAGCGGGAATGAGCAGTTCTTC
CDR3aa: CASSKPPSGNEQFF

v_gene: TRBV2
j_gene: TRBJ1-2
d_gene: .
abundance: few
CDR3nt: TGTGCCAGCAAGGCAGCGGCTTCTAACTATGGCTACACCTTC
CDR3aa: CASKAAASNYGYTF